This T cell receptor beta chain is from a study of T cell repertoires in ileal Crohn's disease. Study overall: Median disease duration was about 7.9 years; about 37% smoked at surgery.

This sample's time point: neoterminal ileum biopsy at postoperative endoscopy, about 6 months after surgery. Notes on this clone: Its antigen is not identified.

General observations from the study: The median delay to postoperative endoscopy was about 6.9 months.

TCRdb's table, derived via immunoSEQ multiplex PCR, lists solely in-frame clones and lacks some. The sample lists 10,000 to 15,000 clones; approximately 78% were seen once. Germline assignment: CDR1 MDHEN and CDR2 SYDVKM. CDR3 length: 15 residues. J was trimmed by 2 bases and V by 8 bases; bases with no gene match: 9. This receptor was obtained from an adult with Crohn's disease. The chain has TRBV28 and TRBJ2-7; 10 nucleotides agree with TRBD2. Material for sequencing was ileal tissue. The CDR3 DNA follows: TGTGCCAGCCAACCGGGACTAGCGAAGACCTACGAGCAGTACTTC. It is translated as CASQPGLAKTYEQYF. The whole variable domain, filled in from reference TRBV28 and TRBJ2-7, reads DVKVTQSSRYLVKRTGEKVFLECVQDMDHENMFWYRQDPGLGLRLIYFSYDVKMKEKGDIPEGYSVSREKKERFSLILESASTNQTSMYLCASQPGLAKTYEQYFGPGTRLTVT.